Listed here are 15 T cell receptor beta chains from one sample, sequenced in a study of HIV-infected patients and healthy controls. TCRdb reanalysed the 5' RACE reads using MiXCR and keeps one entry per CDR3 protein. The sample lists around 18,000 distinct CDR3 sequences, over 15% seen once, with about 24% in the top ten. Material for sequencing was CD8+ T cells from blood. The receptors were gathered from a human donor in good health.

This clonotype has at least ten counts. The chain uses TRBV7-9 and TRBJ2-7; no reliable D call. The CDR3 consists of 11 residues. The V and J ends lost 5 bases and 5 bases respectively, with 7 bases between them. CDR1 SEHNR and CDR2 FQNEAQ come from the germline V gene (reference sequence). The CDR3 spells CASSARNEQYF. The CDR3 coding sequence is TGTGCCAGCAGCGCCAGGAACGAGCAGTACTTC.

The chain is built from TRBV15 and TRBJ2-2; no clear D gene. V lost 3 bases and J lost 6, with 11 bases in between. The V gene's germline CDR1 is LNHNV and CDR2 YYDKDF (reference sequence). The CDR3 is 14 residues long. This CDR3 is CATSSASMPGELFF. CDR3 in DNA: TGTGCCACCAGCAGTGCCTCCATGCCCGGGGAGCTGTTTTTT.

This sequence joins TRBV27 and TRBJ2-1; no definite D call. This CDR3 has 13 amino acids. Germline V CDR1 and CDR2: MNHEY, SMNVEV (reference sequence). V was clipped by 3 bases and J by 7 bases, with 10 bases between them. The CDR3 loop is CASSFSISNEQFF. CDR3 DNA: TGTGCCAGCAGTTTTTCGATCAGTAATGAGCAGTTCTTC.

This clonotype was detected many times. The gene calls are TRBV29-1 and TRBJ2-3; 14 bases agree with TRBD2. CDR1 is SQVTM and CDR2 is ANQGSEA in the germline V gene. The CDR3 sequence is 17 residues long. Losses at the gene ends were 4 bases for V and 1 base for J; bases not matched to a gene: 7. The CDR3 DNA is TGCAGCGTTGGTGGGACTAGCGGGAGAGAGGGCACAGATACGCAGTATTTT. Translated: CSVGGTSGREGTDTQYF.

Comment on this clonotype: A much larger clone lies a single base off, so this may be a read error. The chain is built from TRBV28 and TRBJ1-1, with D perhaps matching TRBD1 (5 bases). Germline loops: CDR1 MDHEN, CDR2 SYDVKM. Trimming left V 6 bases short and J 6 bases short, with 17 bases between. The CDR3 spans 14 residues. CDR3 DNA: TGTGCCAGCAGCCGATGGGGCTACGGAGCTGAAGCTTTCTTT. Translating it yields CASSRWGYGAEAFF.

The chain has TRBV7-9 and TRBJ1-2; no clear D. The CDR3 consists of 15 residues. V lost 5 bases and J lost 6, with 19 bases in between. CDR1 and CDR2 from the germline V gene are SEHNR and FQNEAQ (reference sequence). The CDR3 DNA sequence: TGTGCCAGCAGCCACGACCCAATTCCTTTGGATGGCTACACCTTC. Translating it yields CASSHDPIPLDGYTF.

This clonotype was counted many times. The rearrangement joins TRBV12-3 or TRBV12-4 to TRBJ2-7, with 9 positions matching TRBD1. With V trimmed by 3 bases and J by 4 bases, 4 bases remained unmatched. CDR3 length: 14 amino acids. The CDR3 DNA is TGTGCCAGCAGTTTTGGGACAGGGCAATACGAGCAGTACTTC. It encodes CASSFGTGQYEQYF.

This clonotype was seen at least ten times. V usage is TRBV27 and J usage is TRBJ2-3, with D uncertain. Trimming pared 3 bases from V and 0 bases from J, leaving 4 bases between. This CDR3 spans 13 amino acids. CDR1 and CDR2 from the germline V gene are MNHEY and SMNVEV (reference sequence). The CDR3 DNA reads as TGTGCCAGCAGTTTTTCTAGCACAGATACGCAGTATTTT. As protein: CASSFSSTDTQYF.

In its sample, this clonotype is medium-sized. The rearrangement joins TRBV29-1 to TRBJ2-2; D is unresolved. This CDR3 contains 14 residues. Germline CDR1 is SQVTM and CDR2 is ANQGSEA. The V gene lost 6 bases and the J gene lost 3 bases, with 14 bases spanning the gap. The CDR3 spells CSVADNRDTGELFF. The CDR3 coding sequence is TGCAGCGTCGCCGATAACAGAGACACCGGGGAGCTGTTTTTT.

With respect to this clonotype: The junction and the germline gene differ at one end; a read error may be behind it. This chain connects TRBV7-2 to TRBJ1-2, with unresolved D. The CDR3 length is 12 residues. Germline V gene lookup returns CDR1 SGHTA and CDR2 FQGNSA. The CDR3 DNA reads as TGTGCCAGCAGCCTAGCGAACTATGGCTACACCTTC. Protein: CASSLANYGYTF.

This rearrangement joins TRBV27 to TRBJ1-5, with a possible D match to TRBD1 (6 bases). Trimming pared 8 bases from V and 3 bases from J, leaving 17 bases between. The CDR3 is 15 residues long. Per the germline V gene, CDR1 is MNHEY and CDR2 is SMNVEV (reference sequence). As DNA, the CDR3 is TGTGCCAGCGGCTACAGGGAGGGCCACAATCAGCCCCAGCATTTT. Its translation is CASGYREGHNQPQHF.

This clonotype was seen many times. The rearrangement links TRBV20-1 to TRBJ2-1; 8 bases agree with TRBD2. After removal of 1 base from V and 4 bases from J, the junction contained 18 bases not matched to a gene. This CDR3 comprises 19 residues. Germline V gene sequence: CDR1 DFQATT, CDR2 SNEGSKA (reference sequence). The CDR3: CSARVGAGVDRAIYNEQFF. CDR3 nucleotides: TGCAGTGCTAGAGTAGGAGCGGGAGTCGATAGGGCCATATACAATGAGCAGTTCTTC.

This clonotype appeared a few times. This chain connects TRBV28 to TRBJ2-5, with 9 bases that match TRBD2. CDR3 size: 15 residues. Looked up from germline, CDR1 is MDHEN and CDR2 is SYDVKM. The V and J ends lost 3 bases and 1 base, in that order; junction bases with no gene match: 3. The DNA for the CDR3 is TGTGCCAGCAGTTTTAGCGGGGGCCTCCAAGAGACCCAGTACTTC. Its translation: CASSFSGGLQETQYF.

This clonotype was counted many times. The gene calls are TRBV6-4 and TRBJ2-2; 9 bases match TRBD1. CDR1 and CDR2 (germline): MRHNA, SNTAGT. The CDR3 loop spans 14 amino acids. The ends lost 6 bases at V and 5 bases at J; junction bases unmatched: 4. The DNA for the CDR3 is TGTGCCAGCAGATGGACAGGGGAAACCGGGGAGCTGTTTTTT. Its translation is CASRWTGETGELFF.

This clonotype was recorded many times. The V gene is TRBV6-2 or TRBV6-3, the J gene TRBJ2-1; perhaps TRBD2 as D (5 bases). The CDR3 totals 13 residues. Trimming removed 11 bases at V and 0 bases at J, with 11 bases between. Germline CDR1 reads MNHEY; CDR2 reads SVGEGT. CDR3 coding DNA: TGTGCCGCCGGAGGCAGCTCCTACAATGAGCAGTTCTTC. Translated: CAAGGSSYNEQFF.